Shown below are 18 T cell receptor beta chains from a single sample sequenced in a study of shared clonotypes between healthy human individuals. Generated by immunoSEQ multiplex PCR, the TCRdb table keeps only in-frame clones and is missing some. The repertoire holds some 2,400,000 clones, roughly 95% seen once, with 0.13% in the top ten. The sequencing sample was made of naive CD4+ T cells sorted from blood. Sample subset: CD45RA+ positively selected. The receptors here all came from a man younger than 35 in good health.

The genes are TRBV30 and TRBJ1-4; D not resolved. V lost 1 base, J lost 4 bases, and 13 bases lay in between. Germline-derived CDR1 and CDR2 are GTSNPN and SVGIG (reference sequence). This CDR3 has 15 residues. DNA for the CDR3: TGTGCCTGGAGTGACGGGGTACTGTTTAATGAAAAACTGTTTTTT. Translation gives CAWSDGVLFNEKLFF.

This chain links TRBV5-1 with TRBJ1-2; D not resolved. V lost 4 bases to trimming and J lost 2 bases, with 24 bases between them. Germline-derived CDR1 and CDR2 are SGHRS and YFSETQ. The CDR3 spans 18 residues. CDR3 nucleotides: TGCGCCAGCAGCCGCCTAGGTTCGGCAGACCGATCGAACTATGGCTACACCTTC. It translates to CASSRLGSADRSNYGYTF.

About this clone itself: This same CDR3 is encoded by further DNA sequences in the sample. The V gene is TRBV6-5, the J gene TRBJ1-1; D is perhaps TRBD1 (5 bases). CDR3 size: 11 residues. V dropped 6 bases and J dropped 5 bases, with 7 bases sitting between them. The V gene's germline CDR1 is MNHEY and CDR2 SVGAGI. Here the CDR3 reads CASSGGTEAFF. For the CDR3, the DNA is TGTGCCAGCAGCGGGGGGACTGAAGCTTTCTTT.

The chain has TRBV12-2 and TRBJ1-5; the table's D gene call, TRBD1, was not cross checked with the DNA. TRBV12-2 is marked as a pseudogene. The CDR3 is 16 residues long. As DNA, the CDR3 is TGTGCAAGTCGCTTACAGGGGGTGATTAGCAATCAGCCCCAGCATTTT. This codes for CASRLQGVISNQPQHF.

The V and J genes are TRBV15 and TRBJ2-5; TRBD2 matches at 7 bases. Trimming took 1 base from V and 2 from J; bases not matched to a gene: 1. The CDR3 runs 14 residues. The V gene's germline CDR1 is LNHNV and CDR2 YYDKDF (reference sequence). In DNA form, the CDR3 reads TGTGCCACCAGCAGAGCAGCGGGGCAAGAGACCCAGTACTTC. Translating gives CATSRAAGQETQYF.

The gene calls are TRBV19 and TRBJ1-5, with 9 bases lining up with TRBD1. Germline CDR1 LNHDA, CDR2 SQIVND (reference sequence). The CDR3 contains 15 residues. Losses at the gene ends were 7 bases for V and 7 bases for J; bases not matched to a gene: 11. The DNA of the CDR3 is TGTGCCAGTAACGCGGACAGGGGAATGAGACAGCCCCAGCATTTT. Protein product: CASNADRGMRQPQHF.

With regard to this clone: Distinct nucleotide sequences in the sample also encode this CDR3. The CDR3 spells CASSLSNQPQHF. CDR3 DNA sequence: TGTGCCAGTAGTTTGAGCAATCAGCCCCAGCATTTT. The chain uses TRBV19 and TRBJ1-5; D unresolved. The V end lost 5 bases, the J end lost 1 base, and 3 bases lay between the germline ends. The CDR3 runs to 12 residues. CDR1 and CDR2 (germline): LNHDA, SQIVND (reference sequence).

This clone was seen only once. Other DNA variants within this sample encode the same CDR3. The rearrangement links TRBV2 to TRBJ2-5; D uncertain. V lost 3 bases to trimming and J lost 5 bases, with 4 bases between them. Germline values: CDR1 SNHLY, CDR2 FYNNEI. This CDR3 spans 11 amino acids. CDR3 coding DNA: TGTGCCAGCAGTGATAGGGAGACCCAGTACTTC. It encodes CASSDRETQYF.

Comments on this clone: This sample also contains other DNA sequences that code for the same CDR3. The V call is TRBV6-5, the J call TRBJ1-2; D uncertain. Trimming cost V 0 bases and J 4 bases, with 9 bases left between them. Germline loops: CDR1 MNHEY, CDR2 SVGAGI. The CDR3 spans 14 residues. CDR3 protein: CASSYSRTGYGYTF. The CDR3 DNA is TGTGCCAGCAGTTACTCGAGGACGGGCTATGGCTACACCTTC.

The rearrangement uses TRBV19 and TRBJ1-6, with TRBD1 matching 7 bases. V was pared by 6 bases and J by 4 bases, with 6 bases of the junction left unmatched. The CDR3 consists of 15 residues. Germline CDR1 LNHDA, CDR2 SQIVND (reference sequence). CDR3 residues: CASRGTDPYNSPLHF. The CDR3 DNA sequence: TGTGCCAGTAGGGGGACAGATCCATATAATTCACCCCTCCACTTT.

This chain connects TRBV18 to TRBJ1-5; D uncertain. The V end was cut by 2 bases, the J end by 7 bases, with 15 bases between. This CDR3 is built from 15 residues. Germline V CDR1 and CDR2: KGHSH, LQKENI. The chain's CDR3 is CASSPGEGVRQPQHF. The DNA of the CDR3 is TGTGCCAGCTCACCAGGAGAGGGAGTCCGACAGCCCCAGCATTTT.

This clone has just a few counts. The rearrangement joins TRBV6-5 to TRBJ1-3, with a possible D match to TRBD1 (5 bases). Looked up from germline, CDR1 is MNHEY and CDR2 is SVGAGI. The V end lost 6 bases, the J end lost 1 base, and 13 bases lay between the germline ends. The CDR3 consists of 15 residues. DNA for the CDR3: TGTGCCAGCAGCCGAGGGGCGGTTTCTGGAAACACCATATATTTT. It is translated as CASSRGAVSGNTIYF.

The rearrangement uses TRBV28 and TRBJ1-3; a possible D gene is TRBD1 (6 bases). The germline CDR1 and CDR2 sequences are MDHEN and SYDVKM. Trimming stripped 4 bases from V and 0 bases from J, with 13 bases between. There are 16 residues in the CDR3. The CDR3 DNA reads TGTGCCAGCAGTTCACACAGGGCGAACTCTGGAAACACCATATATTTT. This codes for CASSSHRANSGNTIYF.

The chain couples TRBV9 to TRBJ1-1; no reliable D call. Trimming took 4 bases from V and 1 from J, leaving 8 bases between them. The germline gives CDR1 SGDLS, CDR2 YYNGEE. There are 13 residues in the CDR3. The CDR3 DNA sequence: TGTGCCAGCAGCATCGGAGGGAACACTGAAGCTTTCTTT. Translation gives CASSIGGNTEAFF.

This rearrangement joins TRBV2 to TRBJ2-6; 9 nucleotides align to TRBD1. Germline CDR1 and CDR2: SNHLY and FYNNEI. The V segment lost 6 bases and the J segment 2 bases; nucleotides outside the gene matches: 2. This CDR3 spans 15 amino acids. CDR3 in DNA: TGTGCCAGCAGAAGGGACAGGGCTGGGGCCAACGTCCTGACTTTC. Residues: CASRRDRAGANVLTF.

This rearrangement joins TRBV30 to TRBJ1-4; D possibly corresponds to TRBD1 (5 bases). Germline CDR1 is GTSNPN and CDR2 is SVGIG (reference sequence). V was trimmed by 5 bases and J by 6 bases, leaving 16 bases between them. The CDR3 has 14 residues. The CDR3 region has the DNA TGTGCCTGGGGATCCGGGACGGTGGATGAAAAACTGTTTTTT. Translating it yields CAWGSGTVDEKLFF.

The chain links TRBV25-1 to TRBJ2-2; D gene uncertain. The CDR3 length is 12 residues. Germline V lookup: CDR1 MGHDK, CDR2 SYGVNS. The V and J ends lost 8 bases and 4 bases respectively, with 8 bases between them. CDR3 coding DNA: TGTGCCAGCCGACGGGTCACCGGGGAGCTGTTTTTT. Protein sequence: CASRRVTGELFF.

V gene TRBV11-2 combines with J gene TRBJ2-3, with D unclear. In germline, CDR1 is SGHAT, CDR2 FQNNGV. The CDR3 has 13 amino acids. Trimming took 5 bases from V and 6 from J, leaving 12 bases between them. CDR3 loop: CASSLSPFDTQYF. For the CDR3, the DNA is TGTGCCAGCAGCCTATCCCCCTTTGATACGCAGTATTTT.